The 25 T cell receptor beta chains reported below all come from one sample, sequenced in a study of CD8 T cells in Susac syndrome. Random hexamers were used to reverse transcribe the RNA input (about 0.5 to 1 ug). TCRdb reprocessed the immunoSEQ multiplex PCR reads with MiXCR, giving one entry per CDR3 protein. The data contain around 190,000 distinct CDR3 sequences, under 95% of them seen just once; the ten biggest clones take up roughly 0.12%. The sequenced sample was CD4+ T cells from PBMCs. The receptor set was obtained from a human donor with Susac syndrome.

The chain couples TRBV2 to TRBJ1-5; D is ambiguous. The germline gives CDR1 SNHLY, CDR2 FYNNEI. The length of the CDR3 is 14 residues. V was shortened by 1 base and J by 5 bases, with 9 bases between the two germline ends. CDR3 protein: CASSEVGGDQPQHF. For the CDR3, the DNA is TGTGCCAGCAGTGAAGTTGGAGGCGATCAGCCCCAGCATTTT.

V and J are TRBV9 and TRBJ2-6; a possible D gene is TRBD2 (6 bases). The CDR3 spans 14 residues. CDR1 is SGDLS, CDR2 YYNGEE, per germline. V was pared by 3 bases and J by 3 bases, with 7 bases between. The CDR3 sequence is CASSAGSGANVLTF. The CDR3 DNA reads TGTGCCAGCAGCGCCGGGAGTGGGGCCAACGTCCTGACTTTC.

This chain joins TRBV4-2 and TRBJ1-1, with TRBD1 as a possible D gene (6 bases). Germline V CDR1 and CDR2: LGHNA, YNFKEQ. CDR3 size: 14 residues. Trimming cost V 5 bases and J 4 bases, with 14 bases left between them. CDR3 coding DNA: TGTGCCAGCAGCATCGCAGGGGAGGGCACTGAAGCTTTCTTT. Translated: CASSIAGEGTEAFF.

The chain carries TRBV7-9 and TRBJ1-2, with TRBD1 matching 7 bases. The CDR3 extends over 13 amino acids. J gave up 8 bases and V 6 bases, and 9 bases lay outside the gene matches. Germline V CDR1 and CDR2: SEHNR, FQNEAQ (reference sequence). The DNA of the CDR3 is TGTGCCAGCAGTTTAAGACAGGGAGAAGGCTACACCTTC. It codes for CASSLRQGEGYTF.

The chain combines TRBV5-4 with TRBJ2-1, with 9 bases fitting TRBD1. CDR1 is SGHNT and CDR2 is YYREEE in the germline V gene (reference sequence). After removal of 3 bases from V and 7 bases from J, the junction contained 5 bases not matched to a gene. The CDR3 loop spans 14 amino acids. CDR3 nucleotide sequence: TGTGCCAGCAGCTCACGGGACAGGGAGAATGAGCAGTTCTTC. Protein product: CASSSRDRENEQFF. Variable domain in full (rest from reference TRBV5-4 and TRBJ2-1): ETGVTQSPTHLIKTRGQQVTLRCSSQSGHNTVSWYQQALGQGPQFIFQYYREEENGRGNFPPRFSGLQFPNYSSELNVNALELDDSALYLCASSSRDRENEQFFGPGTRLTVL.

V usage is TRBV12-5 and J usage is TRBJ1-1; D is unresolved. The germline V gene encodes CDR1 LGHNT and CDR2 FRNRAP. Trimming removed 5 bases from V and 0 bases from J, with 13 bases in between. This CDR3 is built from 15 residues. CDR3 region: CASGTADGLNTEAFF. CDR3 nucleotide sequence: TGTGCTAGTGGTACCGCGGACGGCTTGAACACTGAAGCTTTCTTT.

The CDR3 DNA sequence: TGTGCCAGCAGTACAGCTGGAAACACCATATATTTT. Amino acid sequence: CASSTAGNTIYF. J is TRBJ1-3 and V is TRBV12-3 or TRBV12-4; D remains unclear. V lost 5 bases and J lost 2, with 4 bases in between. The CDR3 has 12 residues.

V usage is TRBV10-1 and J usage is TRBJ2-2, with D hard to call. The CDR3 runs 15 residues. From germline, CDR1 is WNHNN and CDR2 SYGVQD (reference sequence). The germline V and J ends were trimmed by 0 bases and 1 base, with 6 bases remaining between them. CDR3 sequence: CASSESSRNTGELFF. For the CDR3, the DNA is TGCGCCAGCAGTGAGTCGAGCAGGAACACCGGGGAGCTGTTTTTT.

The rearrangement uses TRBV2 and TRBJ2-7; 8 nucleotides line up with TRBD1. Per germline, CDR1 SNHLY and CDR2 FYNNEI. The CDR3 length is 12 residues. The V segment lost 7 bases and the J segment 7 bases; nucleotides outside the gene matches: 6. CDR3 amino acids: CASIAGGKEQYF. The CDR3 DNA reads TGTGCCAGCATCGCAGGGGGCAAGGAGCAGTACTTC.

This chain joins TRBV10-3 and TRBJ2-7, with 7 bases aligning to TRBD1. Germline-derived CDR1 and CDR2 are ENHRY and SYGVKD. The V gene end was trimmed by 2 bases and the J gene end by 3 bases; junction bases not matched to a gene: 10. This CDR3 is 16 amino acids long. In nucleotides, the CDR3 is TGTGCCATCAGTGAGGGGACAGATTACGGCGGCTACGAGCAGTACTTC. The encoded protein is CAISEGTDYGGYEQYF.

Here the CDR3 DNA reads TGTGCCATCAGGCAGGGCGAGGAGACCCAGTACTTC. This sequence encodes CAIRQGEETQYF. This chain joins TRBV10-3 and TRBJ2-5; possibly TRBD1 for D (5 bases). Per germline, CDR1 ENHRY and CDR2 SYGVKD. Trimming pared 6 bases from V and 5 bases from J, leaving 10 bases between. The CDR3 extends over 12 amino acids.

The rearrangement uses TRBV20-1 and TRBJ1-1; D not certain. The CDR3 totals 14 residues. The germline V gene has CDR1 DFQATT and CDR2 SNEGSKA (reference sequence). Trimming removed 1 base at V and 0 bases at J, with 9 bases between. This chain's CDR3 is CSARVINMNTEAFF. The CDR3 DNA follows: TGCAGTGCTAGAGTAATTAACATGAACACTGAAGCTTTCTTT.

The chain recombines TRBV7-2 with TRBJ1-6; D is perhaps TRBD1 (5 bases). This CDR3 is 11 amino acids long. Trimming removed 1 base at V and 19 bases at J, with 11 bases between. Germline values: CDR1 SGHTA, CDR2 FQGNSA. The CDR3 loop is CASSLGQLVHF. CDR3 DNA sequence: TGTGCCAGCAGCTTAGGACAGCTCGTACACTTT.

The rearrangement links TRBV3-1 to TRBJ2-7, with TRBD1 matching 8 bases. CDR3 size: 14 residues. Germline-derived CDR1 and CDR2 are LGHDT and YNNKEL (reference sequence). V gave up 4 bases and J gave up 3 bases; unmatched junction bases: 5. The CDR3 reads CASSPTGVVYEQYF. DNA of the CDR3: TGTGCCAGCAGCCCGACAGGGGTCGTCTACGAGCAGTACTTC.

This sequence joins TRBV20-1 and TRBJ1-3, with D tentatively TRBD1 (6 bases). Trimming took off 6 bases at V and 1 base at J, with 7 bases between the two ends. The CDR3 is 12 amino acids. The germline V gene has CDR1 DFQATT and CDR2 SNEGSKA (reference sequence). CDR3 sequence reads: CSAGQSGNTIYF. The CDR3 DNA sequence: TGCAGTGCCGGACAGTCTGGAAACACCATATATTTT.

V gene TRBV29-1 combines with J gene TRBJ2-5; 8 nucleotides agree with TRBD2. This CDR3 contains 12 residues. V shed 7 bases and J 2 bases; nucleotides not matched to a gene: 3. The V gene's germline CDR1 is SQVTM and CDR2 ANQGSEA. CDR3 sequence (DNA): TGCAGCGGCGGGGGGCCGCAAGAGACCCAGTACTTC. The encoded protein is CSGGGPQETQYF.

The rearrangement links TRBV3-1 to TRBJ2-1; possibly TRBD2 for D (5 bases). The germline V gene encodes CDR1 LGHDT and CDR2 YNNKEL (reference sequence). There are 13 residues in the CDR3. Deletions cut 6 bases from V and 8 bases from J, with 14 bases between. Written as DNA, the CDR3 is TGTGCCAGCAGAGGAACAGAGGGCTATGAGCAGTTCTTC. Encoded protein: CASRGTEGYEQFF.

The rearrangement links TRBV6-1 to TRBJ2-7, with 7 bases fitting TRBD2. This CDR3 contains 16 residues. CDR1 is MNHNS and CDR2 is SASEGT in the germline V gene. J lost 5 bases, V lost 8 bases, and 18 bases had no gene match. The CDR3 DNA follows: TGTGCCAGCGTCCCTCCCGGGGGGATTGCCCCGCACGAGCAGTACTTC. This translates into CASVPPGGIAPHEQYF.

V gene TRBV2 combines with J gene TRBJ2-2; no reliable D call. Germline CDR1 and CDR2: SNHLY and FYNNEI. V was cut by 3 bases and J by 6 bases, with 5 bases left in between. The CDR3 extends over 12 amino acids. The CDR3 spells CASSDQAGELFF. CDR3 DNA: TGTGCCAGCAGTGACCAAGCCGGGGAGCTGTTTTTT.

This clonotype has a handful of counts. This chain connects TRBV7-2 to TRBJ1-6; TRBD1 might be the D (6 bases). CDR3 length: 15 amino acids. Trimming stripped 5 bases from V and 7 bases from J, with 15 bases between. Germline CDR1 is SGHTA and CDR2 is FQGNSA. CDR3 DNA: TGTGCCAGCAGCGTGACCAGGGGCGGAAATTCACCCCTCCACTTT. Protein sequence: CASSVTRGGNSPLHF.

The chain carries TRBV6-5 and TRBJ1-1; no clear D. Trimming left V 2 bases short and J 11 bases short, with 9 bases between. CDR1 MNHEY and CDR2 SVGAGI come from the germline V gene. This CDR3 has 11 amino acids. The CDR3 DNA follows: TGTGCCAGCAGTTACAGGGAGTCGGCTTTCTTT. The encoded protein is CASSYRESAFF.

The J gene is TRBJ2-2, the V gene TRBV18; 9 bases match TRBD1. This CDR3 spans 16 amino acids. Losses at the gene ends were 3 bases for V and 3 bases for J; bases not matched to a gene: 5. CDR1 is KGHSH, CDR2 LQKENI, per germline. The CDR3 is CASSPLTGGDTGELFF. Here the CDR3 DNA reads TGTGCCAGCTCACCTTTGACAGGGGGAGACACCGGGGAGCTGTTTTTT.

V is TRBV11-2 and J is TRBJ2-7; 7 nucleotides align to TRBD1. The CDR3 covers 12 residues. CDR1 is SGHAT and CDR2 is FQNNGV in the germline V gene. With 6 bases clipped from V and 9 bases from J, the junction kept 8 bases outside the gene matches. The CDR3 DNA reads TGTGCCAGCAGTCCCCCGGGACAGCGGCAGTACTTC. Protein product: CASSPPGQRQYF.

The J gene is TRBJ2-1, the V gene TRBV20-1; a weak D match, TRBD2 (6 bases). This CDR3 region has 15 residues. Germline V CDR1 and CDR2: DFQATT, SNEGSKA (reference sequence). Trimming took 6 bases from V and 12 from J, leaving 27 bases between them. The CDR3 nucleotides read TGCAGTGCACGCCCTGGGACTGGCGATACCGTTGGGCAGTTCTTC. This encodes CSARPGTGDTVGQFF.

The J gene is TRBJ2-7, the V gene TRBV25-1; D may correspond to TRBD1 or TRBD2 (6 bases each). V lost 8 bases and J 7 bases, leaving 18 bases between the germline ends. This CDR3 contains 13 residues. The V gene's germline CDR1 is MGHDK and CDR2 SYGVNS. The DNA of the CDR3 is TGTGCCAGCTTTCAGGGGCCTGGAGGGGAGCAGTACTTC. This gives the protein CASFQGPGGEQYF.